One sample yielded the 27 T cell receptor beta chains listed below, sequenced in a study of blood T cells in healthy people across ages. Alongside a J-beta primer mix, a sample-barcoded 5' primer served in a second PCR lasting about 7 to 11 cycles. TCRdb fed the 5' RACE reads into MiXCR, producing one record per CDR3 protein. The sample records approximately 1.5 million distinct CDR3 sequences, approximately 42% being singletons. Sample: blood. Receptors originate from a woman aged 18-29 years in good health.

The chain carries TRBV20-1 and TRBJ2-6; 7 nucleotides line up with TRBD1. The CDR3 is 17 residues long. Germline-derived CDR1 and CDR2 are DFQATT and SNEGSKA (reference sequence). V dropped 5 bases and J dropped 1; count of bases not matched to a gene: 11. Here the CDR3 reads CSAGPDRERSGANVLTF. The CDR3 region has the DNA TGCAGTGCTGGGCCCGACAGGGAGAGATCTGGGGCCAACGTCCTGACTTTC.

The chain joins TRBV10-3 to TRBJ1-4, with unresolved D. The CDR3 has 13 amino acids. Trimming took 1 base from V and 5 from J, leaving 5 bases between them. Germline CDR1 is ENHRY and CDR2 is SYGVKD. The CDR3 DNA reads TGTGCCATCAGTGAGTTTGAGAATGAAAAACTGTTTTTT. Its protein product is CAISEFENEKLFF.

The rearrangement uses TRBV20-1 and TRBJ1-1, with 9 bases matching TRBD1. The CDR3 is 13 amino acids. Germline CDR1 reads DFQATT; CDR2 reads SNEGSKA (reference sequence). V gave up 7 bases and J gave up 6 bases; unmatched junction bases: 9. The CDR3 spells CSGSSDRGSEAFF. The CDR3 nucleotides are TGCAGTGGATCTTCGGACAGGGGCTCTGAAGCTTTCTTT.

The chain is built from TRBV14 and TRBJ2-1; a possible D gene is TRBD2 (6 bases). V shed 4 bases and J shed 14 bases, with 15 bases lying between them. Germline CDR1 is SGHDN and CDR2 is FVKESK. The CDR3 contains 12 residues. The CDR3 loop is CASSPWAGNEFF. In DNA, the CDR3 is TGTGCCAGCAGCCCCTGGGCGGGGAATGAGTTCTTC.

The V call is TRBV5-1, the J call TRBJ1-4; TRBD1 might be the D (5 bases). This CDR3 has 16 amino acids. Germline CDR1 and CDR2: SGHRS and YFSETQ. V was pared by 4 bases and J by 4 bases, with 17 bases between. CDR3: CASSPEGTPLNEKLFF. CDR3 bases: TGCGCCAGCAGCCCGGAGGGGACGCCCCTTAATGAAAAACTGTTTTTT.

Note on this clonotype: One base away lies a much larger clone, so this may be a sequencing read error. Here the CDR3 reads CASIDGQVNNEQFF. In nucleotides, the CDR3 is TGCGCCAGCATCGATGGACAGGTAAACAATGAGCAGTTCTTC. The gene calls are TRBV5-1 and TRBJ2-1; TRBD1 matches 7 bases. Germline assignment: CDR1 SGHRS and CDR2 YFSETQ. This CDR3 region has 14 residues. With V trimmed by 6 bases and J by 5 bases, 8 bases remained unmatched.

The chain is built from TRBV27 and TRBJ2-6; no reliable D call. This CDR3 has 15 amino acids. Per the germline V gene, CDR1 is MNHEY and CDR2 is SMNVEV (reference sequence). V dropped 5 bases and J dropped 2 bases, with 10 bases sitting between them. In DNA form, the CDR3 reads TGTGCCAGCAGTCCATACGGTCCTGGGGCCAACGTCCTGACTTTC. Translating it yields CASSPYGPGANVLTF.

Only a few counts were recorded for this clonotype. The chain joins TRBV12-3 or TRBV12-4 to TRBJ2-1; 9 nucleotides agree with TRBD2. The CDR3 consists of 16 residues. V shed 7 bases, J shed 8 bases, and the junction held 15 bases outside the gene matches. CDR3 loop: CASNGRPAGGMDEQFF. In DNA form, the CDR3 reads TGTGCCAGCAATGGTCGCCCTGCGGGGGGGATGGATGAGCAGTTCTTC.

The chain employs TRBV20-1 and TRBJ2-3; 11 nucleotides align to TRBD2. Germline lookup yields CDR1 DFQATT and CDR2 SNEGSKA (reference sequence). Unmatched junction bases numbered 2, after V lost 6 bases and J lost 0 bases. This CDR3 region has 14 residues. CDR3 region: CSAGLAASTDTQYF. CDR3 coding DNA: TGCAGTGCGGGACTAGCGGCTAGCACAGATACGCAGTATTTT.

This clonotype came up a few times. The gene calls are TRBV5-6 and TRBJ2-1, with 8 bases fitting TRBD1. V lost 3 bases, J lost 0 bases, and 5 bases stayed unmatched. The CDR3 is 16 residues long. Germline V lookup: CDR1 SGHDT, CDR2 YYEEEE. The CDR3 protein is CASSSTGQGSYNEQFF. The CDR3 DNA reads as TGTGCCAGCAGCTCAACCGGACAGGGCTCCTACAATGAGCAGTTCTTC.

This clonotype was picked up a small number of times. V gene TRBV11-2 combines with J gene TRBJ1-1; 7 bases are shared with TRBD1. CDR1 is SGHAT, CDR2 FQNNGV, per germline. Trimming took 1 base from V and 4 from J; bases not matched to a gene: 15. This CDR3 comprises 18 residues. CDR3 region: CASSLVETGKTQGTEAFF. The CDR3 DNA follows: TGTGCCAGCAGCTTAGTTGAGACAGGGAAGACCCAGGGCACTGAAGCTTTCTTT.

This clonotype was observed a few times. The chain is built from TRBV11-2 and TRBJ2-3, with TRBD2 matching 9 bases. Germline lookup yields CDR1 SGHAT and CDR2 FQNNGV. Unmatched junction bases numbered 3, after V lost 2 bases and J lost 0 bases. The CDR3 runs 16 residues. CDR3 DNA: TGTGCCAGCAGCTTATCGACTAGCGGAAGCACAGATACGCAGTATTTT. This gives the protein CASSLSTSGSTDTQYF.

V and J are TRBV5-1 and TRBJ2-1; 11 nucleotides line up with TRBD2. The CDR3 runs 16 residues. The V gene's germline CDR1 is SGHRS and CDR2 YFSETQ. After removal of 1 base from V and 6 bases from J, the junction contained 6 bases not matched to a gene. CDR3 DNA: TGCGCCAGCAGCTTGACTAGCGGGAGCTTAATCAATGAGCAGTTCTTC. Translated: CASSLTSGSLINEQFF.

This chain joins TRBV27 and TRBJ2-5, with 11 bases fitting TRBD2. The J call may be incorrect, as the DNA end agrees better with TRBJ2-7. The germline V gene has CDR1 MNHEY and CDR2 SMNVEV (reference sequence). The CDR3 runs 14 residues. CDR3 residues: CASRLAGARYEQYF. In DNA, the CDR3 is TGTGCCAGCAGACTAGCGGGAGCTCGGTACGAGCAGTACTTC.

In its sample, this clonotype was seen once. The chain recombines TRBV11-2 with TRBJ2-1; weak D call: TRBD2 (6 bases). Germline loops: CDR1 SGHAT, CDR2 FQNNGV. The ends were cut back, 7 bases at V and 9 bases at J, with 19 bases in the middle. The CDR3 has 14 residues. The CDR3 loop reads CASTGRLRHSEQFF. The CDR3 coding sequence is TGTGCCAGCACCGGGAGACTCCGGCATTCTGAGCAGTTCTTC.

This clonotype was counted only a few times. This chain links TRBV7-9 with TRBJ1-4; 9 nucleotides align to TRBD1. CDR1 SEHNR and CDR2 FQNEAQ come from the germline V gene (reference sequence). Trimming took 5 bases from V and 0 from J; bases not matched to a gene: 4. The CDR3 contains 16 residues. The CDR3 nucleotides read TGTGCCAGCAGCCAGACAGGGGGAGCAACTAATGAAAAACTGTTTTTT. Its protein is CASSQTGGATNEKLFF.

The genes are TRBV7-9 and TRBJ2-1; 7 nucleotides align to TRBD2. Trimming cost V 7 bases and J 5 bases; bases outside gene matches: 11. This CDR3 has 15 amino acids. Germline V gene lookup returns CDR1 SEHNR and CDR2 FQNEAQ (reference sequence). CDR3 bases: TGTGCCAGCAACTCTGCGCGAGCGGGGCACAATGAGCAGTTCTTC. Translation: CASNSARAGHNEQFF.

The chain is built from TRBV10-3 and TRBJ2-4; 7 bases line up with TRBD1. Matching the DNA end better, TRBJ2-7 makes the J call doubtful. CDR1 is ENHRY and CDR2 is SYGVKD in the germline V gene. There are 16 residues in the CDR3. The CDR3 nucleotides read TGTGCCATCAGTGAGGCCGACAGGGTCCGAAACTACGAGCAGTACTTC. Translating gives CAISEADRVRNYEQYF.

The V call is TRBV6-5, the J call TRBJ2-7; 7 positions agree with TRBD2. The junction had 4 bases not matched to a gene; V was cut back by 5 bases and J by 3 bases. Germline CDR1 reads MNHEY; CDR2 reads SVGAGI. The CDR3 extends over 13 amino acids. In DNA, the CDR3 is TGTGCCAGCAGTAGGACTAGGTTCTACGAGCAGTACTTC. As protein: CASSRTRFYEQYF.

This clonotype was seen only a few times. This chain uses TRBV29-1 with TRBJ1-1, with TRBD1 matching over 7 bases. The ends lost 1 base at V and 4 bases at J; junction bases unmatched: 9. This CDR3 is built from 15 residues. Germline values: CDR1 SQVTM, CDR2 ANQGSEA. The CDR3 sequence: CSVEVMDRLGTEAFF. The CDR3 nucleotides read TGCAGCGTTGAAGTTATGGACAGGCTCGGCACTGAAGCTTTCTTT.

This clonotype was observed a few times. The CDR3 DNA is TGTGCCAGCAGCTTAGTCAGGGGCGACGAGCAGTACTTC. Its protein product is CASSLVRGDEQYF. The chain is built from TRBV7-8 and TRBJ2-7, with a weak D call TRBD1 (6 bases). Trimming left V 1 base short and J 5 bases short, with 9 bases between. Looked up from germline, CDR1 is SGHVS and CDR2 is FQNEAQ. This CDR3 has 13 amino acids. Using reference TRBV7-8 and TRBJ2-7 for the parts outside the CDR3, the full variable domain is GAGVSQSPRYKVAKRGQDVALRCDPISGHVSLFWYQQALGQGPEFLTYFQNEAQLDKSGLPSDRFFAERPEGSVSTLKIQRTQQEDSAVYLCASSLVRGDEQYFGPGTRLTVT.

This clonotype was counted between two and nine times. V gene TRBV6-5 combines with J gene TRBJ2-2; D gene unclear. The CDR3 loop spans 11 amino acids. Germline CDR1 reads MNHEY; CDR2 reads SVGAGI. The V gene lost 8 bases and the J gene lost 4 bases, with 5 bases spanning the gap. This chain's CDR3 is CASVGTGELFF. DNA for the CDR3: TGTGCCAGCGTGGGCACCGGGGAGCTGTTTTTT.

The DNA of the CDR3 is TGCAGCGTGCCAAGCTCAGGGGGCCCCACAGATACGCAGTATTTT. It yields the protein CSVPSSGGPTDTQYF. The chain employs TRBV29-1 and TRBJ2-3, with 8 nucleotides matching TRBD1. The CDR3 is 15 residues long. V gave up 6 bases and J gave up 2 bases; unmatched junction bases: 10. Per the germline V gene, CDR1 is SQVTM and CDR2 is ANQGSEA.

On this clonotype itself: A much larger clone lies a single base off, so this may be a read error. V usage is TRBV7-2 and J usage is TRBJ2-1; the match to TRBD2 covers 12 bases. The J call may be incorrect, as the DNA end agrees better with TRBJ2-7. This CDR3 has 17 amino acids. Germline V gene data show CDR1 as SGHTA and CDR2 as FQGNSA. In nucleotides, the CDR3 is TGTGCCAGCAGCTTTTCCGGACTAGCGGGGTCTTACAATGAGCAGTACTTC. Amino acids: CASSFSGLAGSYNEQYF.

CDR3 amino acids: CANTGDTGNQPQHF. CDR3 nucleotide sequence: TGTGCCAACACCGGCGATACAGGGAATCAGCCCCAGCATTTT. This chain joins TRBV12-3 or TRBV12-4 and TRBJ1-5; D perhaps matches TRBD1 (6 bases). Trimming removed 10 bases from V and 4 bases from J, with 17 bases in between. The CDR3 runs to 14 residues.

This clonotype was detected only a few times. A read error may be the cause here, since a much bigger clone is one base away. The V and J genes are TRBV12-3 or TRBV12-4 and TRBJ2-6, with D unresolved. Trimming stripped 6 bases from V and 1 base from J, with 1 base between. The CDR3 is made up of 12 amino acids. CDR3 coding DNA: TGTGCCAGCAGGTCTGGGGCCAACGTCCTGACTTTC. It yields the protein CASRSGANVLTF.

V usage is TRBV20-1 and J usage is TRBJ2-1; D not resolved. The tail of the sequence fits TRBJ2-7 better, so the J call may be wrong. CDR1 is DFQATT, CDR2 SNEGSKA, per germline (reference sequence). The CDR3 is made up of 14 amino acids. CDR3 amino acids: CSAHDGSSYNEQYF. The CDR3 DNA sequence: TGCAGTGCTCACGACGGCAGCTCCTACAATGAGCAGTACTTC.